This T cell receptor beta chain was recorded in a study of blood T cell repertoires in COVID-19 (TCRdb year 2020). About the study as a whole: Samples from collaborators originated in the United States, Italy and Spain and spanned both the acute and convalescent phases of COVID-19. The material from the prospective study consisted of cDNA or gDNA derived from T cells, B-cell-depleted T cells, or PBMCs. Deeply sampled blood TCRbeta repertoires from subjects exposed to, actively infected with, or recovered from COVID-19 were included in the dataset. The repertoires were made available in a free public database intended to serve as a resource for research on the immune response to SARS-CoV-2. Samples came from the ongoing ImmuneRACE study (first 160 participants) plus 1,254 subjects from 6 global collaborators. Nearly every sample came with metadata listing a de-identified subject ID, COVID-19 status, age in years and sex. Where available, HLA class I and class II types were taken from metadata supplied by the sample provider and were not determined by assay-based typing. Overall results and qualifications from the work: Clinical and demographic metadata were provided uncurated, with the amount varying by source and participant.

The collaborating institutions used their own protocols to collect whole blood in K2EDTA tubes. For TCRbeta analysis, collaborators shipped samples in one of three forms: frozen whole blood, isolated PBMCs, or DNA extracted from either of those sample types. CDR1 LNHDA and CDR2 SQIVND were looked up in the germline V gene (reference sequence). The CDR3 has 13 amino acids, counting the end cysteine and phenylalanine. The retained sequence is limited to the CDR3, 39 bases, with the frame set at the first base. V and J are truncated by 3 bases and 6 bases respectively, leaving an intervening sequence of 12 bases. A word on this clone: Its antigen target is currently unknown. One base away there is no much larger clone; base qualities are not given.

TCRbeta CDR3 regions were amplified from genomic DNA by means of the immunoSEQ Assay, a bias-controlled multiplex PCR. The source study handled its data this way. The number of nucleated cells in each sample was estimated by amplification of reference gene primers within the assay. To quantify the absolute abundance of each unique TCRbeta CDR3 rearrangement, sequence reads were collapsed and filtered. Productive Simpson clonality was computed per sample as the square root of Simpson's diversity index over productive rearrangements. Sourced from immuneACCESS, this table was stored by TCRdb with only in-frame sequences that have V and J called. A share of the clones is absent; for the studies checked, an unresolved V gene accounts for under half, and the remainder has no known explanation. That table gives V, J and clone size, and the DNA gave D and trimming. The table for this sample lists roughly 59,000 clones; less than 85% of them were counted only once. The ten biggest clones cover more than 7.5% of the sample.

This sequence uses TRBV19 and TRBJ2-7; 5 matching bases give a weak D call of TRBD1. Sequenced input: peripheral blood. This sequence originates from a human donor in a cohort sampled during active COVID-19. The DNA sequence reads TGTGCCAGTAGTATCAAGCAGGGCGCCGAGCAGTACTTC. Protein translation: CASSIKQGAEQYF.